This T cell receptor beta chain originates from a study of identifying expanded T cells in peripheral blood (dated by TCRdb to the late 2010s). In the study overall: Technical replicates were generated by sequencing separate aliquots of the same genomic DNA pool, and four replicates were compared pairwise.

TCRbeta CDR3 regions were profiled with the immunoSEQ Assay using bias-controlled multiplex PCR amplification of genomic DNA. Regarding the original processing steps: To quantify the absolute abundance of each unique TCRbeta CDR3 region, the sequences were collapsed and filtered. Two models were used to test differential abundance: a binomial model (Fisher-equivalent) and a beta-binomial model that adds time-dependent variance fitted from healthy donors. Clones with fewer than 5 combined templates were removed, and a clone was called differentially abundant if the clone's Benjamini-Hochberg FDR was below 0.01. The form v = (b*log(k)+a)^2 was used to model beta-binomial variance as a function of total template count across the two samples. Sourced from immuneACCESS, this table was stored by TCRdb with only in-frame sequences that have V and J called. A share of the clones is absent; for the studies checked, an unresolved V gene accounts for under half, and the remainder has no known explanation. V, J and clone size reflect that table, while D and trimming were determined from the DNA. This sample gives some 120,000 clones in total; more than 80% of them show up just once. The top ten hold roughly 3.3% of the sample.

As for this clone: The antigen it binds to is not known. No much larger clone exists at a distance of one base, and base qualities are not known.

During the collection period, no infections or other immune events were recorded for the healthy donors. Time-dependent variance in a beta-binomial model of T-cell clone differential abundance was calibrated using healthy-donor blood repertoires as a training cohort. The training cohort was composed of some ten healthy donors, 3 female and 7 male. Donor ages ranged from about 25 to 64 years, with an average of around 45 years. Whole blood was collected from each healthy donor at three time points spaced two weeks apart and obtained from a commercial supplier. Genomic DNA was extracted from unsorted whole blood for immunosequencing. The full study reports these points: The binomial model flagged around 1.2 differentially abundant clones between technical replicates but approximately 15 over around two weeks and roughly 19 over four weeks. Both the number of clones called differentially abundant and the false-positive rate were significantly reduced by the beta-binomial model across all healthy-donor time intervals. For all healthy donors, the variance in clone template counts between approximately two-week samples rose significantly as total template count increased. The authors expected that over much longer intervals, such as months to years, biological variance in healthy repertoires might increase even further.

This receptor was taken from a person aged 18 to 75 in good health. The source material was blood.

The CDR3 region: CASSLFGGKAFF. The nucleotide sequence is TGTGCCAGCAGCTTATTTGGGGGAAAAGCTTTCTTT. The chain links TRBV7-9 with TRBJ1-1; perhaps TRBD1 is the D gene, with 5 bases matching. The V end loses 2 bases and the J end loses 9 bases, and a stretch of 10 bases separates them. The CDR3 has 12 amino acids, counting the end cysteine and phenylalanine. The CDR3 DNA has 36 bases and is translated from base 1. CDR1 and CDR2 are read off the germline V gene (reference sequence) as SEHNR and FQNEAQ.